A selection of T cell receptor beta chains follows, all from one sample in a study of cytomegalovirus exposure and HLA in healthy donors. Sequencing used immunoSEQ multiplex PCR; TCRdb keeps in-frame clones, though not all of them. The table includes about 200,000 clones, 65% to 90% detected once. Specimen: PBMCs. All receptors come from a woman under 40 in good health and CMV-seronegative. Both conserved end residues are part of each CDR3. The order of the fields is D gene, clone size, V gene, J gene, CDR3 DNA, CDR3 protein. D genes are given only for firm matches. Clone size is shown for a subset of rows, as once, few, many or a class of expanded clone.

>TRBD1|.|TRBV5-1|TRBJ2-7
TGCGCCAGCAGCTTGACCCGTACAGGGGGCTACGAGCAGTACTTC
CASSLTRTGGYEQYF
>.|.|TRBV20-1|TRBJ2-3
TGCAGTGCTAGAGGAGGAGATACGCAGTATTTT
CSARGGDTQYF
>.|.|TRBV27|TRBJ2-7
TGTGCCAGCAGCCGCCCGACTCTCTCCGGATACGAGCAGTACTTC
CASSRPTLSGYEQYF
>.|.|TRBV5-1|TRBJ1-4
TGCGCCAGCAGGGACGGGACACTTGCAACTAATGAAAAACTGTTTTTT
CASRDGTLATNEKLFF
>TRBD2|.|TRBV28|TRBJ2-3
TGTGCCAGCGGATTTACTTGGGGGACTAGCGGGAAGTACACAGATACGCAGTATTTT
CASGFTWGTSGKYTDTQYF
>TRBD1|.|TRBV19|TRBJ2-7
TGTGCCAGTAGTACGACAGGGGGAGCCTACGAGCAGTACTTC
CASSTTGGAYEQYF
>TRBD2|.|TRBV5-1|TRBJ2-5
TGCGCCAGCAGCCCGGGACTAGCGGGAGGAGGGGAGACCCAGTACTTC
CASSPGLAGGGETQYF
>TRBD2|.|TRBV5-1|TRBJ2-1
TGCGCCAGCAGCTTGGAAGCGGGGGGCCTCAATGAGCAGTTCTTC
CASSLEAGGLNEQFF
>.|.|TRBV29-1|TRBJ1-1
TGCAGCGTTAAGGGGATGGTCGACACTGAAGCTTTCTTT
CSVKGMVDTEAFF
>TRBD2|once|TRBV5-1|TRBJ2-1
TGCGCCAGCAGCTTAAATCCCGGACTAGCGGGAGTTGGTGAGCAGTTCTTC
CASSLNPGLAGVGEQFF
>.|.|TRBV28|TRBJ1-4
TGTGCCAGCAGTGTACCCTTGGGCGGAGGTGAAAAACTGTTTTTT
CASSVPLGGGEKLFF
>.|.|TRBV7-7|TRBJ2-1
TGTGCTAGCAGCTGGAGGGTTGAGCAGTTCTTC
CASSWRVEQFF
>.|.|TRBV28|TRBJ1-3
TGTGCCAGCAGAAAGAAGACAGCTAACTCTGGAAACACCATATATTTT
CASRKKTANSGNTIYF
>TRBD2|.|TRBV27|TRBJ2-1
TGTGCCAGCAGTTTATCTCTAGCGGGGCGGGGGATCTACAATGAGCAGTTCTTC
CASSLSLAGRGIYNEQFF
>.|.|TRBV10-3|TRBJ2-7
TGTGCCATCAGTGGAAGAGGCAACTACGAGCAGTACTTC
CAISGRGNYEQYF
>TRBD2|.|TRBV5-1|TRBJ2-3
TGCGCCAGCAGCTTCGGACTAGCGGGGGGCCGACCAACAGATACGCAGTATTTT
CASSFGLAGGRPTDTQYF
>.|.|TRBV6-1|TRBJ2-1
TGTGCCAGCAGCCTCTCCCGAGGAACCTACAATGAGCAGTTCTTC
CASSLSRGTYNEQFF
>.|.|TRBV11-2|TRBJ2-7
TGTGCCAGCAGACATATCAGGGGTGGCTACGAGCAGTACTTC
CASRHIRGGYEQYF
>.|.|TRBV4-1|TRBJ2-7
TGCGCCAGCAGCCAAGAGAGTCTAGCCTACGAGCAGTACTTC
CASSQESLAYEQYF
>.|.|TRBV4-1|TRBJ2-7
TGCGCCAGCAGCCCCTTGGCGAATAGCCTCTCCTACGAGCAGTACTTC
CASSPLANSLSYEQYF
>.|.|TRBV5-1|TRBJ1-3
TGCGCCAGCAGCCTTTGGGAGGTCAACTCTGGAAACACCATATATTTT
CASSLWEVNSGNTIYF
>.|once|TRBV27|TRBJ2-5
TGTGCCAGCAGTGTAGCCGGAGTGGTCAAAGAGACCCAGTACTTC
CASSVAGVVKETQYF
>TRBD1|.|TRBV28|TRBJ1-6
TGTGCCAGCAGTCAAGGACAGGGGTCCTATAATTCACCCCTCCACTTT
CASSQGQGSYNSPLHF
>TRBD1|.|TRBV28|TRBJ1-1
TGTGCCAGCAGTATAACAGGGGAGCGCGATACTGAAGCTTTCTTT
CASSITGERDTEAFF
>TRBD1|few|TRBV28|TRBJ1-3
TGTGCCAGCAGTCCCCTCCTGACAGGGGCTGGAAACACCATATATTTT
CASSPLLTGAGNTIYF
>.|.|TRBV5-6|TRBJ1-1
TGTGCCAGCACCGTACAGGGTGGAACTGAAGCTTTCTTT
CASTVQGGTEAFF
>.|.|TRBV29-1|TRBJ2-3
TGCAGCGTCGCACAGGGAGCAACAGATACGCAGTATTTT
CSVAQGATDTQYF
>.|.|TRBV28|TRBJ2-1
TGTGCCAGCAGCAGACGGTTCGACACGATCTCCTACAATGAGCAGTTCTTC
CASSRRFDTISYNEQFF
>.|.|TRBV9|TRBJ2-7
TGTGCCAGCAGCGTAGTCCCCGGCTCCTACGAGCAGTACTTC
CASSVVPGSYEQYF
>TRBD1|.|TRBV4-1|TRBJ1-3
TGCGCCAGCAGCCACGGACAGGGGGCGTCAAGAAACACCATATATTTT
CASSHGQGASRNTIYF
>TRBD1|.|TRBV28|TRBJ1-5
TGTGCCAGCAGCCGGGGGACAGGGGGCCCAGCGCCCCAGCATTTT
CASSRGTGGPAPQHF
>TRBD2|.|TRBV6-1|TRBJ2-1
TGTGCCAGCAGTGCCCTAGCGGTGTACAATGAGCAGTTCTTC
CASSALAVYNEQFF
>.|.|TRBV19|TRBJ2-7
TGTGCCAGTAGTACGGACAGAGGATACGAGCAGTACTTC
CASSTDRGYEQYF
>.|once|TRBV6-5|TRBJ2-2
TGTGCCAGCAGTTACAGCCCGAACACCGGGGAGCTGTTTTTT
CASSYSPNTGELFF
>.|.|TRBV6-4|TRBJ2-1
TGTGCCAGCAGATTAAGAAGGTTCGGCTCGGGACTTGGGCACTACAATGAGCAGTTCTTC
CASRLRRFGSGLGHYNEQFF
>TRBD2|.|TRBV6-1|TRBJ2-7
TGTGCCAGCAGTTTAGCGGGGGGGTCCTACGAGCAGTACTTC
CASSLAGGSYEQYF
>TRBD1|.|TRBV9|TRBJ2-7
TGTGCCAGCAGCAGGGACAGGGGTTCCTACGAGCAGTACTTC
CASSRDRGSYEQYF
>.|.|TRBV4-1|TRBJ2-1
TGCGCCAGCAGCCAAGATATTGCCAGAAGCTCCTACAATGAGCAGTTCTTC
CASSQDIARSSYNEQFF
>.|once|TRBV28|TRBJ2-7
TGTGCCAGCAGTTTAGTGGGGCCTCTCTACGAGCAGTACTTC
CASSLVGPLYEQYF
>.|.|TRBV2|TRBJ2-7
TGTGCCAGCAGCCCGTGGGGGGCCTACGAGCAGTACTTC
CASSPWGAYEQYF
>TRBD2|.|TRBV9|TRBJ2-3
TGTGCCAGCACCGCATCCAGCGGGATGGGCACAGATACGCAGTATTTT
CASTASSGMGTDTQYF
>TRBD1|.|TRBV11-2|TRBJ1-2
TGTGCCAGCAGCTCAATACCGGGACAGACCTATGGCTACACCTTC
CASSSIPGQTYGYTF
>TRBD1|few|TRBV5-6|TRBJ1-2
TGTGCCAGCAGCTTTGGGACAGGCAGAGGCTACACCTTC
CASSFGTGRGYTF
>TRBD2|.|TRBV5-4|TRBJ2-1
TGTGCCAGCAGCTCCCCAGGTGCTAGCGGGGGACCAGGGGCTGCGTTCTTC
CASSSPGASGGPGAAFF
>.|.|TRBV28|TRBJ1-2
TGTGCCAGCAGTTTTTTATGGAGCTATGGCTACACCTTC
CASSFLWSYGYTF
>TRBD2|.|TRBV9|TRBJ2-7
TGTGCCAGCAGCGAGGGACTAGCGGCCTACGAGCAGTACTTC
CASSEGLAAYEQYF
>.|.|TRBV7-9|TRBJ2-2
TGTGCCAGCAGCTCCCCGGTTAATGGGAACACCGGGGAGCTGTTTTTT
CASSSPVNGNTGELFF
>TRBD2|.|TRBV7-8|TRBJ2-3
TGTGCCAGCAGCTTAGGTCTCGGGAGGGCCGAAGATACGCAGTATTTT
CASSLGLGRAEDTQYF
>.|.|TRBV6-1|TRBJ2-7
TGTGCCAGCTCCCCGACAGGAGGTTCCTACGAGCAGTACTTC
CASSPTGGSYEQYF
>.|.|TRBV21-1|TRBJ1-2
TGTGCCAGCAGCAAGCTCCCCGAGCGCCGGTGGTGGGACACCTTC
CASSKLPERRWWDTF
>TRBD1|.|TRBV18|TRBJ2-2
TGTGCCAGCTCACCACAGACAGGGGACACCGGGGAGCTGTTTTTT
CASSPQTGDTGELFF
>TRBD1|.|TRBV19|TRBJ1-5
TGTGCCAGTTTGACAGGGAACCAGCCCCAGCATTTT
CASLTGNQPQHF
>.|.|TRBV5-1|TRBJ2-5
TGCGCCAGCAGCTTGGCCCCAGGGGAAGAGACCCAGTACTTC
CASSLAPGEETQYF
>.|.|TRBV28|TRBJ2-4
TGTGCCAGCAGTTTTATGCTAGGAAACATTCAGTACTTC
CASSFMLGNIQYF
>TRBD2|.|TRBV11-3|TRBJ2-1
TGTGCCAGCAGCCAGGGACTAGCGGGGGGCAATGAGCAGTTCTTC
CASSQGLAGGNEQFF
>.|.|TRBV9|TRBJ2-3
TGTGCCAGCAGCGGGGGCCCGGCAGATACGCAGTATTTT
CASSGGPADTQYF
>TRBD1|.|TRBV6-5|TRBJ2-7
TGTGCCAGCAGAAGGACAGGGGGCTACGAGCAGTACTTC
CASRRTGGYEQYF
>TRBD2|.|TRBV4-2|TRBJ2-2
TGTGCCAGCAGCCAATTTCTCGCGGGAGTTCCCACCGGGGAGCTGTTTTTT
CASSQFLAGVPTGELFF
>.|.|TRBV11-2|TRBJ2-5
TGTGCCAGCAGCTTTTTAAAGTGGAGGGGACAAGAGACCCAGTACTTC
CASSFLKWRGQETQYF
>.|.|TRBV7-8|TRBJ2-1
TGTGCCAGCAGCTTAGTATTTGGGGCGCCGGTCAATGAGCAGTTCTTC
CASSLVFGAPVNEQFF